The rows below give T cell receptor beta chains drawn from one sample of a study of T cell changes during pregnancy in multiple sclerosis. Clones were sequenced by immunoSEQ multiplex PCR, and TCRdb holds only the in-frame ones, with some missing. Here the sample spans under 110,000 clones, about nine tenths being singletons. Specimen: peripheral blood, collected in the second trimester of pregnancy. The receptors originated from a female donor with multiple sclerosis, enrolled in a pregnancy study. Each CDR3 is given with its conserved first and last residue. Each record gives: D gene, V gene, J gene, clone size, CDR3 protein, CDR3 DNA. A D gene is named only where the DNA matches it firmly. Rows may omit the clone size; those that give it use once, few, many or a size class.

>NA|TRBV27|TRBJ1-1|NA
CASSEGQGAVIEAFF
TGTGCCAGCAGCGAAGGGCAGGGCGCGGTGATCGAAGCTTTCTTT
>NA|TRBV28|TRBJ1-1|NA
CASRSLKGQGVNTEAFF
TGTGCCAGCAGGTCATTGAAAGGTCAGGGCGTGAACACTGAAGCTTTCTTT
>NA|TRBV23-1|TRBJ2-3|NA
CASTRTSWGVDTQYF
TGCGCCAGCACCCGGACTTCCTGGGGTGTAGATACGCAGTATTTT
>TRBD1|TRBV9|TRBJ2-1|NA
CASTGQGSNEQFF
TGTGCCAGCACCGGACAGGGCAGCAATGAGCAGTTCTTC
>TRBD2|TRBV30|TRBJ2-7|NA
CAWSVMGRDEQYF
TGTGCCTGGAGTGTAATGGGGAGGGACGAGCAGTACTTC
>NA|TRBV2|TRBJ2-1|NA
CASIGGLNNEQFF
TGTGCCAGCATAGGTGGACTTAACAATGAGCAGTTCTTC
>NA|TRBV4-3|TRBJ1-5|NA
CASSQDGWRNQPQHF
TGCGCCAGCAGCCAAGACGGTTGGCGGAATCAGCCCCAGCATTTT
>NA|TRBV27|TRBJ2-3|NA
CASSPVTDTQYF
TGTGCCAGCAGCCCCGTCACAGATACGCAGTATTTT
>TRBD1|TRBV28|TRBJ2-5|NA
CASTSPGGRLETQYF
TGTGCCAGCACCTCGCCAGGGGGCCGGTTAGAGACCCAGTACTTC
>NA|TRBV5-4|TRBJ2-7|NA
CASSLAGVPSYEQYF
TGTGCCAGCAGCTTGGCAGGGGTCCCTTCCTACGAGCAGTACTTC
>TRBD2|TRBV28|TRBJ2-4|NA
CASSSLAGGSLAKNIQYF
TGTGCCAGCAGTTCACTAGCGGGAGGGTCCTTAGCCAAAAACATTCAGTACTTC
>TRBD1|TRBV5-8|TRBJ1-1|NA
CASSSGQGPRNTEAFF
TGTGCCAGCAGCTCGGGACAGGGGCCGCGAAACACTGAAGCTTTCTTT
>NA|TRBV28|TRBJ2-7|NA
CASRGAYEQYF
TGTGCCAGCAGGGGAGCCTACGAGCAGTACTTC
>TRBD1|TRBV10-3|TRBJ1-2|NA
CAISPTLGQGNYGYTF
TGTGCCATCAGTCCTACTCTAGGACAGGGGAACTATGGCTACACCTTC
>TRBD2|TRBV30|TRBJ2-2|NA
CAWRRGAGGRTTGELFF
TGTGCCTGGAGAAGAGGAGCGGGCGGGAGGACCACCGGGGAGCTGTTTTTT
>NA|TRBV23-1|TRBJ1-5|NA
CACPGVNQPQHF
TGCGCCTGCCCGGGGGTTAATCAGCCCCAGCATTTT
>NA|TRBV30|TRBJ2-1|NA
CAWRLPAGKQFF
TGTGCCTGGAGACTCCCGGCAGGCAAGCAGTTCTTC
>TRBD2|TRBV27|TRBJ2-3|once
CASRRSLTGTPRSGRARDTQYF
TGTGCCAGCCGGCGCTCGCTCACAGGGACCCCTCGTAGCGGGAGGGCCAGAGATACGCAGTATTTT
>NA|TRBV15|TRBJ2-7|NA
CATSRGAQGYEQYF
TGTGCCACCAGCAGAGGCGCGCAGGGGTACGAGCAGTACTTC
>TRBD1|TRBV7-9|TRBJ1-2|NA
CASSPGQDYGYTF
TGTGCCAGCAGCCCGGGACAGGACTATGGCTACACCTTC
>TRBD2|TRBV30|TRBJ2-4|NA
CAWSGRATGGAKNIQYF
TGTGCCTGGAGTGGTAGGGCCACGGGAGGAGCCAAAAACATTCAGTACTTC
>NA|TRBV4-1|TRBJ2-1|NA
CASSQGSFSNEQFF
TGCGCCAGCAGCCAAGGTTCGTTCAGTAATGAGCAGTTCTTC
>NA|TRBV6-5|TRBJ1-2|few
CASFDRTNYGYTF
TGTGCCAGCTTCGACAGGACTAACTATGGCTACACCTTC
>TRBD1|TRBV7-9|TRBJ2-1|NA
CASSLRQGEQTSSYNEQFF
TGTGCCAGCAGCTTAAGACAGGGGGAACAGACCAGCTCCTACAATGAGCAGTTCTTC
>TRBD2|TRBV16|TRBJ2-1|NA
CASSQSTSGLRGNEQFF
TGTGCCAGCAGCCAATCGACTAGCGGGTTGAGGGGAAATGAGCAGTTCTTC
>TRBD1|TRBV7-2|TRBJ2-7|NA
CASIPVGGLSSYEQYF
TGTGCCAGCATCCCCGTAGGGGGCCTGAGCTCCTACGAGCAGTACTTC
>NA|TRBV28|TRBJ2-1|once
CASRLIGLARRVNEQFF
TGTGCCAGCAGACTTATTGGGCTAGCACGCCGGGTAAATGAGCAGTTCTTC
>TRBD1|TRBV28|TRBJ1-4|NA
CASKGTDLATNEKLFF
TGTGCCAGCAAGGGGACAGACCTTGCAACTAATGAAAAACTGTTTTTT
>NA|TRBV13|TRBJ1-2|NA
CASSLGEAFGYTF
TGTGCCAGCAGCTTGGGGGAGGCGTTCGGCTACACCTTC
>NA|TRBV4-3|TRBJ2-1|NA
CASSQGAGHYNEQFF
TGCGCCAGCAGCCAAGGAGCGGGCCACTACAATGAGCAGTTCTTC
>NA|TRBV7-9|TRBJ2-1|NA
CASSSTGINNEQFF
TGTGCCAGCAGCAGTACCGGGATTAACAATGAGCAGTTCTTC
>NA|TRBV2|TRBJ2-1|NA
CASSRENEQFF
TGTGCCAGCAGTCGGGAGAATGAGCAGTTCTTC
>NA|TRBV28|TRBJ2-1|NA
CASSLLRRGWGNEQFF
TGTGCCAGCAGTTTATTGAGGAGAGGGTGGGGCAATGAGCAGTTCTTC
>NA|TRBV9|TRBJ1-2|NA
CASSEFQGYTF
TGTGCCAGCAGCGAATTCCAGGGCTACACCTTC
>NA|TRBV15|TRBJ2-1|once
CATKVGGRNEQFF
TGTGCCACCAAGGTAGGAGGTCGGAATGAGCAGTTCTTC
>TRBD1|TRBV7-2|TRBJ2-1|NA
CASSLSRGPYNEQFF
TGTGCCAGCAGCTTGAGCAGGGGGCCCTACAATGAGCAGTTCTTC
>NA|TRBV29-1|TRBJ2-5|NA
CSVETREETQYF
TGCAGCGTTGAAACCAGGGAAGAGACCCAGTACTTC
>NA|TRBV9|TRBJ2-5|once
CASSPGPRGETQYF
TGTGCCAGCAGCCCGGGACCGAGGGGGGAGACCCAGTACTTC
>TRBD1|TRBV5-1|TRBJ1-2|NA
CASSSPNAFRDRDGYTF
TGCGCCAGCAGCTCGCCCAACGCATTCCGGGACAGAGATGGCTACACCTTC
>TRBD1|TRBV28|TRBJ1-2|NA
CASSFRGRGYTF
TGTGCCAGCAGTTTCAGGGGGCGAGGCTACACCTTC
>TRBD1|TRBV30|TRBJ1-5|NA
CAYRTGGDQPQHF
TGTGCCTACCGGACAGGGGGGGATCAGCCCCAGCATTTT
>NA|TRBV5-1|TRBJ2-3|NA
CASSWAAGEDTQYF
TGCGCCAGCAGCTGGGCGGCAGGGGAAGATACGCAGTATTTT
>NA|TRBV23-1|TRBJ2-7|NA
CASSQRWDTGGYEQYF
TGCGCCAGCAGTCAACGTTGGGATACCGGCGGGTACGAGCAGTACTTC
>NA|TRBV9|TRBJ2-1|NA
CASSKGGRAWNEQFF
TGTGCCAGCAGCAAGGGGGGGCGGGCGTGGAATGAGCAGTTCTTC
>TRBD2|TRBV11-2|TRBJ2-7|NA
CASRPGLAGSYEQYF
TGTGCCAGCAGACCCGGACTAGCGGGATCCTACGAGCAGTACTTC
>NA|TRBV27|TRBJ1-1|NA
CASSLSSFRAEAFF
TGTGCCAGCAGTTTATCATCCTTCAGGGCTGAAGCTTTCTTT
>TRBD2|TRBV27|TRBJ2-1|NA
CASRNSGRVDEQFF
TGTGCCAGCAGGAATAGCGGGAGAGTGGATGAGCAGTTCTTC
>TRBD2|TRBV6-4|TRBJ2-1|once
CASSDRAGEVNEQFF
TGTGCCAGCAGTGACAGGGCGGGAGAGGTGAATGAGCAGTTCTTC
>NA|TRBV4-1|TRBJ1-3|few
CASSQAAGPRSGNTIYF
TGCGCCAGCAGCCAAGCGGCAGGGCCCCGCTCTGGAAACACCATATATTTT
>TRBD1|TRBV7-2|TRBJ1-2|NA
CASSFNSGGIGYGYTF
TGTGCCAGCAGCTTCAATTCAGGGGGAATAGGGTATGGCTACACCTTC
>TRBD2|TRBV7-9|TRBJ2-3|NA
CASSRTSGRTDTQYF
TGTGCCAGCAGCCGGACTAGCGGGCGCACAGATACGCAGTATTTT
>NA|TRBV5-6|TRBJ1-2|NA
CASSLGQGFYGYTF
TGTGCCAGCAGCTTGGGGCAGGGATTCTATGGCTACACCTTC
>TRBD2|TRBV27|TRBJ2-7|NA
CASSLMRTSGTFEQYF
TGTGCCAGCAGTTTAATGAGGACTAGCGGGACGTTCGAGCAGTACTTC
>TRBD2|TRBV28|TRBJ2-7|NA
CASSLGLAGPFYEQYF
TGTGCCAGCAGTTTGGGGCTAGCGGGGCCCTTTTACGAGCAGTACTTC
>NA|TRBV29-1|TRBJ2-1|NA
CSAKYSYNEQFF
TGCAGCGCTAAATACTCCTACAATGAGCAGTTCTTC
>TRBD1|TRBV7-9|TRBJ1-1|NA
CASSLGDRDTEAFF
TGTGCCAGCAGCTTAGGGGACAGGGACACTGAAGCTTTCTTT
>TRBD2|TRBV27|TRBJ2-1|NA
CASSLSGSNNEQFF
TGTGCCAGCAGTTTGAGCGGGAGTAATAATGAGCAGTTCTTC
>TRBD1|TRBV6-6|TRBJ1-1|NA
CASRTSDRAEAFF
TGTGCCAGCAGGACCTCGGACAGGGCTGAAGCTTTCTTT
>NA|TRBV2|TRBJ1-5|NA
CASSSDGSGQPQHF
TGTGCCAGCAGCTCTGACGGGTCTGGGCAGCCCCAGCATTTT
>TRBD2|TRBV2|TRBJ2-1|NA
CASISPPSSGRFRDEQFF
TGTGCCAGCATAAGCCCCCCCTCTAGCGGGAGATTTAGAGATGAGCAGTTCTTC